Sequencing of this T cell receptor (beta chain) was carried out in a study of blood T cell repertoires in COVID-19. Study as a whole: Acute and convalescent COVID-19 specimens originated in the United States, Italy and Spain. T cells, B-cell-depleted T cells, or PBMCs supplied cDNA or gDNA.

In the original workflow: Quantification of nucleated cells was approximated via reference gene primer amplification. Measured with immunoSEQ multiplex PCR; TCRdb has only the in-frame clones, and not every one. The DNA gave D and trimming, while V, J and clone size come from that table. The table lists about 380,000 clones, 85% of them singletons. The CDR3 covers 16 residues. Germline values: CDR1 PRHDT, CDR2 FYEKMQ (reference sequence). Trimming removed 2 bases from V and 0 bases from J, with 12 bases in between. This receptor was identified in a woman under 30 with acute or convalescent COVID-19. This chain joins TRBV13 and TRBJ2-3; D is uncertain. The sample consisted of peripheral blood. CDR3 sequence (DNA): TGTGCCAGCAGCTTACGCGTCAGCGTTAGCACAGATACGCAGTATTTT. Encoded protein: CASSLRVSVSTDTQYF.